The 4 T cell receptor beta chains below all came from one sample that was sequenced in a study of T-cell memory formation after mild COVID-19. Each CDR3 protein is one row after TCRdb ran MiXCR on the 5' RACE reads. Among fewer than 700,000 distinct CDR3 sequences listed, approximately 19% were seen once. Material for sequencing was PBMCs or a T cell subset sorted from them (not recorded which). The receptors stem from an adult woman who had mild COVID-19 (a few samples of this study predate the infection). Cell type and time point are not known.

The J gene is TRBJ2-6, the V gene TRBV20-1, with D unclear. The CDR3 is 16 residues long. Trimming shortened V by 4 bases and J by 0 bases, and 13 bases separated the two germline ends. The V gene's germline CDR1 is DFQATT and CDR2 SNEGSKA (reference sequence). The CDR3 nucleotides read TGCAGTGCTATATCGTTTACTCCCTCTGGGGCCAACGTCCTGACTTTC. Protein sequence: CSAISFTPSGANVLTF.

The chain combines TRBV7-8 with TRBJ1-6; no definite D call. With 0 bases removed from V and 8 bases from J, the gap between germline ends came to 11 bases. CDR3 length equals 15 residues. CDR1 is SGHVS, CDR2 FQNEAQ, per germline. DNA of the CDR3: TGTGCCAGCAGCTTAGCGCCCGGGATCGATTCACCCCTCCACTTT. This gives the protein CASSLAPGIDSPLHF. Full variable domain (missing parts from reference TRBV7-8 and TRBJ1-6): GAGVSQSPRYKVAKRGQDVALRCDPISGHVSLFWYQQALGQGPEFLTYFQNEAQLDKSGLPSDRFFAERPEGSVSTLKIQRTQQEDSAVYLCASSLAPGIDSPLHFGNGTRLTVT.

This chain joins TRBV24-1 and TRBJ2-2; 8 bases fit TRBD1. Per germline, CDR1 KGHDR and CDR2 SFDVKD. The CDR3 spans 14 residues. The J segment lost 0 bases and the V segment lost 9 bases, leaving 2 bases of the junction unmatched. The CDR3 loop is CATGGQANTGELFF. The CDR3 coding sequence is TGTGCCACCGGGGGACAGGCGAACACCGGGGAGCTGTTTTTT.

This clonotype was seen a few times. CDR3 protein: CASSDIAGVRDTQYF. The CDR3 coding sequence is TGCGCCAGCAGTGACATAGCGGGAGTGAGAGATACGCAGTATTTT. The chain uses TRBV4-3 and TRBJ2-3; TRBD2 agrees at 9 bases. Unmatched junction bases numbered 9, after V lost 6 bases and J lost 5 bases. The length of the CDR3 is 15 residues. Germline V gene lookup returns CDR1 LGHNA and CDR2 YSLEER.